Presented here are 16 T cell receptor beta chains from one specimen sequenced in a study of cytomegalovirus exposure and HLA in healthy donors. With 60 Vbeta and 13 Jbeta primers, the PCR was carried out. Profiling relied on immunoSEQ multiplex PCR, and the TCRdb table lists in-frame clones only, not all of them. The sample includes under 300,000 clones, 86% of them seen just once. The source material was PBMCs. The receptors here all came from a man aged 40-49 years in good health and CMV-seropositive.

The chain links TRBV18 to TRBJ2-2, with D unresolved. CDR3 length equals 15 residues. V gave up 4 bases and J gave up 4 bases, with 13 bases separating them. Germline V gene data show CDR1 as KGHSH and CDR2 as LQKENI. CDR3 coding DNA: TGTGCCAGCTCACGGGTGGGCGCCGGCACCGGGGAGCTGTTTTTT. This codes for CASSRVGAGTGELFF.

The CDR3 here is CASSDSYSSGANVLTF. DNA of the CDR3: TGTGCCAGCAGTGACTCTTATAGCTCTGGGGCCAACGTCCTGACTTTC. V is TRBV6-4 and J is TRBJ2-6; D gene uncertain. Germline V gene sequence: CDR1 MRHNA, CDR2 SNTAGT. V was shortened by 0 bases and J by 0 bases, with 6 bases between the two germline ends. The CDR3 is 16 residues long.

A note on this clone: Distinct nucleotide sequences in the sample also encode this CDR3. The chain carries TRBV5-4 and TRBJ2-2, with 10 bases fitting TRBD2. The CDR3 covers 15 residues. Germline CDR1 is SGHNT and CDR2 is YYREEE (reference sequence). V lost 3 bases to trimming and J lost 5 bases; unmatched junction nucleotides: 4. CDR3 DNA: TGTGCCAGCAGCTCCGGACTAGCGGTGACCGGGGAGCTGTTTTTT. It codes for CASSSGLAVTGELFF.

The gene calls are TRBV7-9 and TRBJ1-1; 8 nucleotides agree with TRBD1. J lost 2 bases, V lost 6 bases, and 5 bases had no gene match. CDR1 and CDR2 (germline): SEHNR, FQNEAQ (reference sequence). This CDR3 spans 14 amino acids. This CDR3 is CASRQGQGNTEAFF. The CDR3 DNA is TGTGCCAGCAGGCAAGGACAGGGAAACACTGAAGCTTTCTTT. The whole variable domain, filled in from reference TRBV7-9 and TRBJ1-1, reads DTGVSQNPRHKITKRGQNVTFRCDPISEHNRLYWYRQTLGQGPEFLTYFQNEAQLEKSRLLSDRFSAERPKGSFSTLEIQRTEQGDSAMYLCASRQGQGNTEAFFGQGTRLTVV.

The rearrangement joins TRBV2 to TRBJ2-1; the D gene is possibly TRBD2 (5 bases). V was pared by 6 bases and J by 6 bases, with 24 bases between. Germline V gives CDR1 SNHLY, CDR2 FYNNEI. The length of the CDR3 is 17 residues. This CDR3 is CASRPQTGIPGGNEQFF. In DNA, the CDR3 is TGTGCCAGCAGGCCCCAAACCGGGATCCCCGGTGGCAATGAGCAGTTCTTC.

The J gene is TRBJ2-2, the V gene TRBV27, with a possible D match to TRBD1 (6 bases). This CDR3 is 15 amino acids long. Between the trimmed V and J ends, which lost 2 bases and 7 bases, there was a span of 14 bases. The V gene's germline CDR1 is MNHEY and CDR2 SMNVEV (reference sequence). As DNA, the CDR3 is TGTGCCAGCAGTTTAAACAGGGACCGGAACGGGGAGCTGTTTTTT. Translation: CASSLNRDRNGELFF.

The chain couples TRBV4-3 to TRBJ2-3, with TRBD2 matching 9 bases. V lost 0 bases, J lost 8 bases, and 15 bases stayed unmatched. Looked up from germline, CDR1 is LGHNA and CDR2 is YSLEER. This CDR3 has 18 residues. The CDR3: CASSQDRGVAGVEGTQYF. The CDR3 region has the DNA TGCGCCAGCAGCCAAGATCGAGGGGTAGCGGGAGTGGAGGGTACGCAGTATTTT.

This chain links TRBV2 with TRBJ2-6; no reliable D call. CDR1 SNHLY and CDR2 FYNNEI come from the germline V gene. The CDR3 covers 14 residues. V lost 7 bases to trimming and J lost 0 bases, with 7 bases between them. CDR3 DNA sequence: TGTGCCAGCATAGCCGCCTCTGGGGCCAACGTCCTGACTTTC. Residues: CASIAASGANVLTF.

This clone has at least ten counts. Other DNA sequences within the sample encode an identical CDR3. The CDR3 reads CASSLDGYGYTF. In DNA form, the CDR3 reads TGTGCCAGCAGCTTAGACGGCTATGGCTACACCTTC. The chain has TRBV11-1 and TRBJ1-2; D uncertain. Germline CDR1 SGHAT, CDR2 FQDESV (reference sequence). V gave up 1 base and J gave up 4 bases, with 4 bases separating them. This CDR3 region has 12 residues. The full variable domain, its missing parts supplied by reference TRBV11-1 and TRBJ1-2, is EAEVAQSPRYKITEKSQAVAFWCDPISGHATLYWYRQILGQGPELLVQFQDESVVDDSQLPKDRFSAERLKGVDSTLKIQPAELGDSAMYLCASSLDGYGYTFGSGTRLTVV.

In DNA form, the CDR3 reads TGTGCCAGCAGTAACGCGGACAGATGGTCTTATGGCTACACCTTC. Amino acid sequence: CASSNADRWSYGYTF. The chain uses TRBV6-5 and TRBJ1-2; a possible D gene is TRBD1 (6 bases). Trimming cost V 5 bases and J 5 bases, with 18 bases left between them. Germline assignment: CDR1 MNHEY and CDR2 SVGAGI. The CDR3 covers 15 residues.

This chain uses TRBV30 with TRBJ1-2; D gene uncertain. Germline V gene lookup returns CDR1 GTSNPN and CDR2 SVGIG (reference sequence). The CDR3 is 15 amino acids. Deletions cut 0 bases from V and 0 bases from J, with 11 bases between. CDR3 loop: CAWSVRQRANYGYTF. CDR3 nucleotide sequence: TGTGCCTGGAGTGTACGGCAGCGAGCTAACTATGGCTACACCTTC.

The J gene is TRBJ2-2, the V gene TRBV5-1; no definite D call. V lost 3 bases to trimming and J lost 1 base, with 7 bases between them. Looked up from germline, CDR1 is SGHRS and CDR2 is YFSETQ. The CDR3 spans 14 residues. CDR3 in amino acids: CASSSRQNTGELFF. The CDR3 DNA sequence: TGCGCCAGCAGCTCCCGACAGAACACCGGGGAGCTGTTTTTT.

The gene calls are TRBV2 and TRBJ1-3; D possibly corresponds to TRBD1 (5 bases). Germline V lookup: CDR1 SNHLY, CDR2 FYNNEI. The CDR3 is 15 residues long. Trimming took 10 bases from V and 0 from J, leaving 16 bases between them. DNA for the CDR3: TGTGCCACCTCCCCACAGGCGAGCTCTGGAAACACCATATATTTT. It encodes CATSPQASSGNTIYF.

This rearrangement joins TRBV5-6 to TRBJ2-3; 12 nucleotides match TRBD2. CDR1 is SGHDT, CDR2 YYEEEE, per germline. The CDR3 contains 15 residues. The trim removed 2 bases at V and 3 bases at J, leaving 1 base unmatched. The CDR3, as DNA: TGTGCCAGCAGCTTCGGACTAGCGGGGACAGATACGCAGTATTTT. Its protein product is CASSFGLAGTDTQYF.

V usage is TRBV27 and J usage is TRBJ2-3, with 16 bases fitting TRBD2. J gave up 5 bases and V 6 bases, and 8 bases lay outside the gene matches. CDR1 and CDR2 from the germline V gene are MNHEY and SMNVEV (reference sequence). CDR3 length equals 17 residues. The DNA of the CDR3 is TGTGCCAGCAGAACCCTGGGACTAGCGGGAGGGCGAGATACGCAGTATTTT. Translated: CASRTLGLAGGRDTQYF.

The chain couples TRBV28 to TRBJ1-4, with 8 bases aligning to TRBD1. With V trimmed by 4 bases and J by 6 bases, 7 bases remained unmatched. The CDR3 has 15 residues. Germline assignment: CDR1 MDHEN and CDR2 SYDVKM. The CDR3 coding sequence is TGTGCCAGCAGTTACCAGGGGGCGGGGGATGAAAAACTGTTTTTT. It codes for CASSYQGAGDEKLFF.